Presented here are 28 T cell receptor beta chains from one specimen sequenced in a study of blood T cell repertoires in COVID-19. Here immunoSEQ multiplex PCR was the method, and the copy in TCRdb shows in-frame clones only, minus some. The sample yields around 69,000 clones, roughly 79% seen once. Input material: peripheral blood. The receptor source for this set is a woman between 70 and 85 years old with acute or convalescent COVID-19.

The V and J genes are TRBV5-1 and TRBJ2-7, with 9 bases aligning to TRBD2. Trimming removed 0 bases from V and 2 bases from J; junction bases left unmatched: 12. Germline V CDR1 and CDR2: SGHRS, YFSETQ. This CDR3 region has 18 residues. This chain's CDR3 is CASSLATGWREGTYEQYF. CDR3 coding DNA: TGCGCCAGCAGCTTGGCCACCGGGTGGCGGGAGGGGACCTACGAGCAGTACTTC.

For this clone: Given a much more abundant clone one base away, this may be a read error. The V gene is TRBV6-4, the J gene TRBJ2-3; the match to TRBD1 covers 10 bases. Germline lookup yields CDR1 MRHNA and CDR2 SNTAGT. The junction had 1 base not matched to a gene; V was cut back by 0 bases and J by 4 bases. The CDR3 extends over 15 amino acids. The CDR3 is CASSDSTGGADTQYF. The CDR3 bases are TGTGCCAGCAGTGACTCGACAGGGGGCGCAGATACGCAGTATTTT.

This chain links TRBV24-1 with TRBJ2-7; no reliable D call. The V and J ends lost 4 bases and 3 bases respectively, with 3 bases between them. The CDR3 length is 11 residues. Germline CDR1 is KGHDR and CDR2 is SFDVKD. CDR3 residues: CATSDFYEQYF. CDR3 bases: TGTGCCACCAGTGACTTCTACGAGCAGTACTTC.

For this clone: The germline gene is not matched at one end of the junction; a read error may be the cause. This sequence joins TRBV7-7 and TRBJ2-1; 7 bases map to TRBD2. The CDR3 is 16 amino acids. The germline CDR1 and CDR2 sequences are SSHAT and FNYEAQ (reference sequence). In nucleotides, the CDR3 is TGTGCTAGCAGCTTAAATCCTAGGACTAGCTACAATGAGCAGTTCTTC. Translating gives CASSLNPRTSYNEQFF.

This clone has a handful of counts. This rearrangement joins TRBV13 to TRBJ1-5; D gene unclear. The germline CDR1 and CDR2 sequences are PRHDT and FYEKMQ (reference sequence). The CDR3 consists of 15 residues. V lost 2 bases to trimming and J lost 2 bases, with 10 bases between them. The CDR3 loop is CASSLKGGGNQPQHF. In nucleotides, the CDR3 is TGTGCCAGCAGCTTAAAGGGCGGGGGCAATCAGCCCCAGCATTTT.

The chain recombines TRBV20-1 with TRBJ2-6; possibly TRBD1 for D (5 bases). V gave up 3 bases and J gave up 0 bases, with 12 bases separating them. The CDR3 consists of 16 residues. The germline V gene encodes CDR1 DFQATT and CDR2 SNEGSKA (reference sequence). CDR3 sequence reads: CSASSRASSGANVLTF. The DNA for the CDR3 is TGCAGTGCTAGTTCCAGGGCGAGCTCTGGGGCCAACGTCCTGACTTTC.

As for this clone: The junction departs from germline at one end; a sequencing error may be responsible. This chain joins TRBV6-1 and TRBJ2-3, with D maybe TRBD2 (5 bases). CDR3 length: 14 amino acids. CDR1 is MNHNS, CDR2 SASEGT, per germline. The CDR3 loop reads CASGEDFSTDTQYF. The CDR3 DNA is TGTGCCAGCGGTGAGGACTTCAGCACAGATACGCAGTATTTT.

This clone has a handful of counts. The V and J genes are TRBV28 and TRBJ2-7; TRBD1 matches at 10 bases. The V gene end was trimmed by 10 bases and the J gene end by 1 base; junction bases not matched to a gene: 4. The CDR3 has 13 residues. The germline V gene has CDR1 MDHEN and CDR2 SYDVKM. CDR3 DNA sequence: TGTGCCATCAGGGACAGGGGATCCTACGAGCAGTACTTC. Its translation is CAIRDRGSYEQYF.

This clone occurred once. The V gene is TRBV7-3, the J gene TRBJ2-1; 7 bases are shared with TRBD2. Germline lookup yields CDR1 SGHTA and CDR2 FQGTGA. J lost 9 bases, V lost 2 bases, and 7 bases had no gene match. This CDR3 is built from 14 residues. This CDR3 reads CASSLGTTLSEQFF. In DNA form, the CDR3 reads TGTGCCAGCAGCTTAGGGACTACCCTCAGTGAGCAGTTCTTC.

The chain carries TRBV5-1 and TRBJ2-6; TRBD1 is a possible D gene (5 bases). V was shortened by 4 bases and J by 4 bases, with 12 bases between the two germline ends. Per germline, CDR1 SGHRS and CDR2 YFSETQ. The CDR3 has 15 residues. CDR3 bases: TGCGCCAGCAGCCCACTAAGGACAGGGGCCAACGTCCTGACTTTC. It is translated as CASSPLRTGANVLTF.

This clone came up a few times. The rearrangement uses TRBV20-1 and TRBJ2-7; 12 bases map to TRBD2. The CDR3 contains 15 residues. CDR1 DFQATT and CDR2 SNEGSKA come from the germline V gene (reference sequence). V lost 3 bases and J lost 5; bases outside the gene matches: 8. The CDR3 spells CSASPTSGRVNEQYF. In DNA, the CDR3 is TGCAGTGCTAGTCCGACTAGCGGGAGAGTTAACGAGCAGTACTTC.

The V gene is TRBV10-3, the J gene TRBJ2-1; TRBD2 might be the D (5 bases). Germline-derived CDR1 and CDR2 are ENHRY and SYGVKD. The V and J ends lost 6 bases and 8 bases respectively, with 11 bases between them. The CDR3 loop spans 12 amino acids. The CDR3 bases are TGTGCCATCAGCGGACTGGTCGATGAGCAGTTCTTC. Translation gives CAISGLVDEQFF.

This clone showed up just a few times. The chain is built from TRBV4-1 and TRBJ2-7, with D perhaps matching TRBD2 (5 bases). The CDR3 has 17 amino acids. Trimming stripped 3 bases from V and 7 bases from J, with 25 bases between. Per germline, CDR1 MGHRA and CDR2 YSYEKL. CDR3 bases: TGCGCCAGCAGCCAGCCCACCCGCGGGCCTCCTATTTTGGAGCAGTACTTC. Protein: CASSQPTRGPPILEQYF.

The V call is TRBV9, the J call TRBJ2-3; 9 bases map to TRBD2. Trimming cost V 4 bases and J 4 bases; bases outside gene matches: 10. Per the germline V gene, CDR1 is SGDLS and CDR2 is YYNGEE. CDR3 length: 16 residues. This CDR3 reads CASSPGVAGVADTQYF. CDR3 nucleotide sequence: TGTGCCAGCAGCCCCGGGGTAGCGGGAGTAGCAGATACGCAGTATTTT.

The V and J genes are TRBV19 and TRBJ2-7; 7 nucleotides agree with TRBD2. The CDR3 loop spans 16 amino acids. The trim removed 5 bases at V and 0 bases at J, leaving 10 bases unmatched. Germline lookup yields CDR1 LNHDA and CDR2 SQIVND (reference sequence). The CDR3 is CASSQSLGGSSYEQYF. CDR3 DNA sequence: TGTGCCAGTAGTCAATCTTTGGGCGGGAGCTCCTACGAGCAGTACTTC.

The chain combines TRBV5-1 with TRBJ2-7; 7 bases are shared with TRBD2. Per germline, CDR1 SGHRS and CDR2 YFSETQ. The V gene end was trimmed by 4 bases and the J gene end by 2 bases; junction bases not matched to a gene: 6. CDR3 size: 14 residues. The CDR3 is CASSAGVNTYEQYF. For the CDR3, the DNA is TGCGCCAGCAGCGCGGGAGTTAATACCTACGAGCAGTACTTC.

V usage is TRBV18 and J usage is TRBJ2-1; 8 bases line up with TRBD1. CDR3 size: 14 residues. V shed 4 bases, J shed 6 bases, and the junction held 5 bases outside the gene matches. From germline, CDR1 is KGHSH and CDR2 LQKENI. CDR3 coding DNA: TGTGCCAGCTCACAGGGCACAGGGGGCAATGAGCAGTTCTTC. It codes for CASSQGTGGNEQFF.

The CDR3 sequence is CSAPLSRTQYF. The CDR3 bases are TGCAGTGCTCCCCTGTCCAGGACCCAGTACTTC. The chain combines TRBV20-1 with TRBJ2-5; the D is unclear. The CDR3 contains 11 residues. Trimming pared 5 bases from V and 7 bases from J, leaving 11 bases between. Germline CDR1 and CDR2: DFQATT and SNEGSKA (reference sequence).

This clone appeared a few times. The rearrangement links TRBV19 to TRBJ2-2, with 10 bases matching TRBD1. The V gene's germline CDR1 is LNHDA and CDR2 SQIVND (reference sequence). The junction had 6 bases not matched to a gene; V was cut back by 10 bases and J by 4 bases. CDR3 size: 14 residues. CDR3 sequence (DNA): TGTGCCACCCTGGACAGGGGGAGCACCGGGGAGCTGTTTTTT. Protein: CATLDRGSTGELFF.

With respect to this clone: Relative to the germline gene, one junction end is altered; a read error may explain this. Other nucleotide sequences from this sample produce the same CDR3. The genes are TRBV18 and TRBJ1-1; D perhaps matches TRBD1 (6 bases). This CDR3 comprises 15 residues. Germline V gives CDR1 KGHSH, CDR2 LQKENI. The CDR3 spells CASSPRPGANTEAFF. The CDR3 coding sequence is TGTGCCAGTTCACCGCGGCCAGGGGCTAACACTGAAGCTTTCTTT.

This chain connects TRBV18 to TRBJ2-2; D ambiguous. Germline lookup yields CDR1 KGHSH and CDR2 LQKENI. V was cut by 2 bases and J by 8 bases, with 9 bases left in between. The CDR3 has 13 residues. The DNA for the CDR3 is TGTGCCAGCTCACCATTGGCTCCGGGGGAGCTGTTTTTT. The encoded protein is CASSPLAPGELFF.

The CDR3 protein is CASGERRTSPLHF. In nucleotides, the CDR3 is TGTGCCAGCGGAGAAAGGAGGACCTCACCCCTCCACTTT. The gene calls are TRBV27 and TRBJ1-6; D unclear. Trimming took off 8 bases at V and 10 bases at J, with 15 bases between the two ends. The CDR3 loop spans 13 amino acids. Germline V gene sequence: CDR1 MNHEY, CDR2 SMNVEV (reference sequence).

The V gene is TRBV2, the J gene TRBJ2-1; tentatively, D is TRBD2 (6 bases). The CDR3 contains 13 residues. V was trimmed by 6 bases and J by 5 bases, leaving 11 bases between them. Germline-derived CDR1 and CDR2 are SNHLY and FYNNEI. CDR3 DNA sequence: TGTGCCAGCAGATCGGGGGTGGACAATGAGCAGTTCTTC. It encodes CASRSGVDNEQFF.

The chain joins TRBV6-5 to TRBJ2-6; no clear D gene. CDR1 MNHEY and CDR2 SVGAGI come from the germline V gene. The CDR3 loop spans 14 amino acids. V lost 4 bases and J lost 2, with 6 bases in between. The CDR3 DNA follows: TGTGCCAGCAGTTTACTCGCTGGGGCCAACGTCCTGACTTTC. Amino acids: CASSLLAGANVLTF.

The rearrangement links TRBV28 to TRBJ2-3; D may be TRBD1 (6 bases). The V gene lost 8 bases and the J gene lost 1 base, with 13 bases spanning the gap. The CDR3 has 14 residues. CDR1 is MDHEN, CDR2 SYDVKM, per germline. CDR3: CASAPGHRTDTQYF. The CDR3 coding sequence is TGTGCCAGCGCCCCGGGACACCGCACAGATACGCAGTATTTT.

This sequence joins TRBV21-1 and TRBJ1-5; the D call in the table, TRBD1, was not verified against the DNA. TRBV21-1 is marked as a pseudogene. The CDR3 covers 13 residues. In nucleotides, the CDR3 is TGTGCCAGCAGGACAGGGGGCAATCAGCCCCAGCATTTT. Its translation: CASRTGGNQPQHF.

This chain's CDR3 is CASSFRAGGFQETQYF. For the CDR3, the DNA is TGTGCCAGCAGCTTTCGGGCGGGAGGGTTCCAAGAGACCCAGTACTTC. The chain is built from TRBV11-3 and TRBJ2-5, with 9 bases aligning to TRBD2. CDR3 length: 16 residues. Germline V gene data show CDR1 as SGHNT and CDR2 as YENEEA. With 3 bases clipped from V and 1 base from J, the junction kept 6 bases outside the gene matches.

The J gene is TRBJ1-3, the V gene TRBV5-5; D remains unclear. The CDR3 is 13 amino acids. V shed 0 bases and J shed 4 bases, with 5 bases lying between them. Germline V gene lookup returns CDR1 SGHKS and CDR2 YYEKEE (reference sequence). The CDR3 loop is CASSLVAGNTIYF. CDR3 sequence (DNA): TGTGCCAGCAGCTTGGTGGCCGGAAACACCATATATTTT. Filled out from reference TRBV5-5 and TRBJ1-3, the complete variable domain reads DAGVTQSPTHLIKTRGQQVTLRCSPISGHKSVSWYQQVLGQGPQFIFQYYEKEERGRGNFPDRFSARQFPNYSSELNVNALLLGDSALYLCASSLVAGNTIYFGEGSWLTVV.